This T cell receptor (beta chain) appears in the sequencing data of a study of regulatory T cells in long-lasting Graves disease (dated by TCRdb to the early 2020s). Some background on the complete study: Newly diagnosed Graves' disease patients had taken antithyroid drugs for less than 3 months. Patients with persistent Graves' disease were compared with patients with newly diagnosed Graves' disease using TCR sequencing and RNA sequencing of peripheral blood. TCR sequencing covered approximately 13 persistent and about 20 newly diagnosed Graves' disease patients, 33 samples in total. The study was conducted in China and was registered as a clinical trial.

Points the paper makes about the study in general: Because the primary lesion, thyroid tissue, could not be accessed, the study looked at peripheral blood alone. TRBV28, TRBJ1-2 and TRBJ2-5 were preferentially used in persistent disease, while TRBV20-1 and TRBJ2-1 were favored in newly diagnosed disease. Compared with newly diagnosed patients, patients with persistent Graves' disease had lower TCR Shannon entropy and fewer highly expanded clones, which suggests clonal expansion. Persistent patients shared more public clonotypes among themselves (2,741) than newly diagnosed patients did (over 950). The small sample size was acknowledged by the authors as a limitation that may reduce accuracy. Sequencing and analysis were restricted to the TCR beta chain.

The germline V gene provides CDR1 MNHEY and CDR2 SVGEGT. V is cut by 1 base and J by 5 bases, and the space between the germline ends is 15 bases. The CDR3, from cysteine to phenylalanine, totals 15 residues. Only the CDR3 DNA is retained, 45 bases long and in frame from the first base. The time point label for this specimen denotes: newly diagnosed GD, antithyroid drugs for less than 3 months. For both TCR sequencing and RNA sequencing, RNA was extracted from PBMCs in TRIzol. Graves' disease was diagnosed according to American Thyroid Association guidelines. Patients for the study were recruited at an endocrinology department in Xi'an, China. Each patient gave approximately 9 milliliters of peripheral blood, collected in an EDTA anticoagulant tube. Ficoll Paque Plus density gradient separation was used to isolate PBMCs, and no additional T cell sorting was done. An Agilent 2100 Bioanalyzer and agarose gel were used to check RNA quality, and a NanoDrop 2000 was used to measure RNA concentration.

As regards this clonotype: Its antigen specificity is not known. No base quality information exists; no much larger clone differs at one position.

The library was generated by multiplex PCR. TCRdb records Illumina HiSeq 4000 as the sequencer. To build TCR beta libraries, CDR3 regions were amplified by Arm-PCR using iRepertoire HTBI primers. Before sequencing, the PCR products underwent gel purification. The paper's data handling went like this. Gene usage analysis of CDR3 amino acid clonotypes relied on the roughly 60 TRBV and fewer than 15 TRBJ segments identified across samples. COPE and FqMerger were used to merge the filtered high-quality paired reads into contigs. BLAST was used to align contigs to IMGT TRBV, TRBD and TRBJ reference genes, and CDR3 was defined according to IMGT. Clonotypes above 0.1% frequency were classified as highly expanded clones. Shannon entropy was used to measure repertoire diversity, and the Gini coefficient was used to measure V-J evenness. Clonotypes shared by more than one individual were considered public. Through fastp at Q25 and MiXCR, TCRdb rebuilt clones from the public reads, retaining in-frame beta chains. Here each entry gathers all rows of one CDR3 protein and keeps the most common genes and DNA. These V and J calls derive from TCRdb rather than the authors' analysis. The sample table shows about 400,000 distinct CDR3 sequences, and 15% to 20% are seen once. The ten largest clones add up to 20% of the sample.

In addition, the sample was reused for a study of T cells in Graves' hyperthyroidism and ophthalmopathy. The second paper further reports: Stable Graves' hyperthyroidism was defined as no progression to ophthalmopathy during 18 months of follow-up. Hyperthyroidism patients were aged 18 to 65 years and newly diagnosed, with disease duration of less than 2 months. Patients with uncontrolled infections, other autoimmune diseases, pregnancy or lactation were excluded. Diagnoses relied on clinical symptoms, serum thyroxine and TRAb, thyroid ultrasound and orbital computed tomography. The TCR CDR3 was subjected to a first round of RT-PCR using the HTBI primer set and the Qiagen OneStep RT-PCR kit. Blood samples also contained most of the expanded thyroid clonotypes (frequency above 0.001), which suggests that blood repertoires may reflect thyroid immune responses. In cross-validation, a model built on a 13 V-J signature told ophthalmopathy apart from stable hyperthyroidism with approximately 90% sensitivity and roughly 83% specificity, and in testing the same model reached 80%/75%. In validation, the model predicted progression to ophthalmopathy with over 65% sensitivity and less than 75% specificity, a median of approximately 6.7 months before onset. A discovery cohort of about a hundred patients, approximately 45 with Graves' ophthalmopathy and 57 with stable Graves' hyperthyroidism, was used to find distinguishing TCR V-J signatures. Prospective prediction of ophthalmopathy was tested in an independent validation cohort of 18 to 20 hyperthyroidism patients and 15 to 17 patients who later progressed to ophthalmopathy. For training and testing, the 100 or so patients in the discovery cohort were randomly divided in a 7:3 ratio. The study also compared thyroid tissue and blood T-cell repertoires from 6 or 7 Graves' hyperthyroidism patients. Once sampling was done, hyperthyroidism patients were given methimazole at a starting dose of 30 mg daily, whereas ophthalmopathy patients were given high-dose intravenous methylprednisolone. A second multiplex PCR round built the libraries, followed by size selection and purification. The libraries were sequenced on an Illumina HiSeq2000 using paired-end 100 bp reads. SOAPnuke was used to process the raw data, throwing out any read that contained adapters or uncalled bases, had a mean Phred below 15, or lacked an exact constant-primer or identifier match. High-quality paired reads were merged using COPE v1.2.5, and each unique nucleotide sequence was defined as a clonotype. MiTCR v1.1 was used to align the clonotypes against IMGT TRBV, TRBD and TRBJ reference segments. Analysis was restricted to V-J combinations with a frequency above 0.0001, which covered approximately 99% of repertoires. The TCS score was defined as F50 (clonal expansion) divided by E x V (chaos), with BLOSUM62-based TCRdist calculated between CDR3 peptides within each V-J. Welch's t-statistics and random forest reduced some 510 V-J features to 10 to 15, which were used in a naive Bayes classifier (R e1071). No statistical method was used to fix the sample size in advance, and group allocation was not hidden from the investigators. According to the paper, TCR Vbeta CDR3 sequencing was carried out on 135 peripheral blood samples, which came from more than 40 ophthalmopathy, roughly 75 hyperthyroidism and around 17 progressor patients.

The source is a woman between 18 and 29 years old with Graves disease. Donor details come from another sample of the same person, matched by shared clones. The sequencing used peripheral blood mononuclear cells (PBMCs), collected at new diagnosis, from a patient treated with antithyroid drugs. This chain joins TRBV6-2 or TRBV6-3 to TRBJ2-7, with a tentative D gene TRBD2 over 7 matching bases. The CDR3 is CASSYLGGGQDEQYF. The DNA is TGTGCCAGCAGTTACTTGGGGGGGGGCCAGGACGAGCAGTACTTC.